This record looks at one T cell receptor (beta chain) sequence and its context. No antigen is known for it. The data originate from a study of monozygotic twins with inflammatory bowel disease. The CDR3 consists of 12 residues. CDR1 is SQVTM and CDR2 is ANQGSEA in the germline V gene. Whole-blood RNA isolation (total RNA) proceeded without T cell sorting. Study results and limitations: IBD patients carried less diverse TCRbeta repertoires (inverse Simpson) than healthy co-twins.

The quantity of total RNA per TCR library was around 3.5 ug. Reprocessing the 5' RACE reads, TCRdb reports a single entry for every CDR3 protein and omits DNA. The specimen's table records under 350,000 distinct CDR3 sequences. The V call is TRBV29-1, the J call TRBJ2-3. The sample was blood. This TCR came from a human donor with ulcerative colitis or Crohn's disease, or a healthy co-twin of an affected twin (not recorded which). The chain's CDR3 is CSLCSDTDTQYF.